These 5 T cell receptor beta chains originate from one sample sequenced in a study of cytomegalovirus exposure and HLA in healthy donors. Amplification used 60 Vbeta primers and 13 Jbeta primers. The repertoire was sequenced with immunoSEQ multiplex PCR; TCRdb's copy has only in-frame clones and lacks some. This sample yields 100,000 to 150,000 clones, of which around four fifths are seen a single time; under 6% belongs to the top ten. Sequencing input: PBMCs. Receptors originate from a middle-aged woman in good health and CMV-seropositive.

This clone was picked up a small number of times. One junction end does not reproduce the germline sequence, and a read error may be involved. The chain couples TRBV11-2 to TRBJ2-7; TRBD1 aligns across 8 bases. This CDR3 region has 13 residues. The V gene's germline CDR1 is SGHAT and CDR2 FQNNGV. The CDR3 region is CASSHRTGREPYF. As DNA, the CDR3 is TGCGCCAGCAGCCACCGGACAGGGCGGGAACCGTACTTC.

V and J are TRBV5-1 and TRBJ2-6, with TRBD1 identical over 12 bases. This CDR3 has 18 amino acids. V was pared by 3 bases and J by 1 base, with 5 bases of the junction left unmatched. The germline V gene encodes CDR1 SGHRS and CDR2 YFSETQ. In nucleotides, the CDR3 is TGCGCCAGCAGCTGGGGACAGGGGGCAGTTTCTGGGGCCAACGTCCTGACTTTC. It yields the protein CASSWGQGAVSGANVLTF.

This chain links TRBV5-5 with TRBJ2-4; D remains ambiguous. The length of the CDR3 is 14 residues. V lost 0 bases and J lost 0, with 4 bases in between. CDR1 and CDR2 from the germline V gene are SGHKS and YYEKEE (reference sequence). CDR3 DNA: TGTGCCAGCAGCTTGGGAGTAGCCAAAAACATTCAGTACTTC. This gives the protein CASSLGVAKNIQYF.

This chain connects TRBV7-9 to TRBJ2-1, with 10 bases identical to TRBD2. Germline trimming cut 5 bases from V and 9 bases from J; bases unmatched to any gene: 10. This CDR3 is built from 15 residues. Germline CDR1 reads SEHNR; CDR2 reads FQNEAQ (reference sequence). The CDR3 region is CASSRSGGAYFEQFF. The CDR3 DNA reads TGTGCCAGCAGCCGAAGCGGGGGGGCCTATTTTGAGCAGTTCTTC.

This rearrangement joins TRBV6-1 to TRBJ2-7; 11 nucleotides match TRBD1. The CDR3 is made up of 16 amino acids. The junction had 8 bases not matched to a gene; V was cut back by 3 bases and J by 4 bases. Germline loops: CDR1 MNHNS, CDR2 SASEGT. The CDR3 sequence is CASSDPGQGAWYEQYF. In DNA, the CDR3 is TGTGCCAGCAGTGATCCTGGACAGGGGGCTTGGTACGAGCAGTACTTC.